Listed below are T cell receptor beta chains from one sample, sequenced in a study of CD8+ T cells in alopecia areata. The data were produced by immunoSEQ multiplex PCR, yet TCRdb's version contains in-frame clones alone and is incomplete. The table lists about 280,000 clones, over 45% of them singletons. Sequenced here: CD4+ T cells sorted from blood, sampled at week 24, from a patient treated with tofacitinib. Receptor source: a human donor with alopecia areata. CDR3s include the opening cysteine and the closing phenylalanine or tryptophan. Fields, in order: J gene, V gene, D gene, clone size, CDR3 DNA, CDR3 protein. D genes are given only for firm matches. Some rows mark clone size as missing; the rest say once, few, many or name a class of expanded clone.

>TRBJ1-1|TRBV15|-|-
TGTGCCACCAGGTCTTCAGGACCTGAAGCTTTCTTT
CATRSSGPEAFF
>TRBJ1-5|TRBV30|-|-
TGTGCCTGGAGTGTGGGGTCCAATCAGCCCCAGCATTTT
CAWSVGSNQPQHF
>TRBJ2-3|TRBV7-3|-|few
TGTGCCAGCAGCCCTAAGGGGCCGGGTGATACGCAGTATTTT
CASSPKGPGDTQYF
>TRBJ2-5|TRBV5-6|TRBD1|-
TGTGCCAGCAGCTTTCGGACAGGGGGAGGAGAGACCCAGTACTTC
CASSFRTGGGETQYF
>TRBJ2-5|TRBV29-1|-|-
TGCAGCGTTTCGGACGGTCCCGGGGAGACCCAGTACTTC
CSVSDGPGETQYF
>TRBJ2-3|TRBV10-3|TRBD1|once
TGTGCCATCAGTGCCAGCCTCCGGACAGGGACAGATACGCAGTATTTT
CAISASLRTGTDTQYF
>TRBJ1-1|TRBV7-9|-|-
TGTGCCAGCAGGTCAAAAGTGGGTCAAAACGAAGCTTTCTTT
CASRSKVGQNEAFF
>TRBJ2-5|TRBV2|TRBD1|few
TGTGCCAGCAAGGAGACAGGGGTCAAGAACCAGTACTTC
CASKETGVKNQYF
>TRBJ1-4|TRBV15|-|-
TGTGCCACCAGCAGAGTAAAAGGACAGCCTAATGAAAAACTGTTTTTT
CATSRVKGQPNEKLFF
>TRBJ2-2|TRBV5-1|-|-
TGCGCCAGCAGCTTTGGTCATACAGGGTACACCGGGGAGCTGTTTTTT
CASSFGHTGYTGELFF
>TRBJ2-7|TRBV30|-|-
TGTGCCTGGAGTGTAAGGGCAGGGAGCTCCTACGAGCAGTACTTC
CAWSVRAGSSYEQYF
>TRBJ2-7|TRBV29-1|-|few
TGCAGCGTTAGTGGCCGGGTTTGGGGTGACGAGCAGTACTTC
CSVSGRVWGDEQYF
>TRBJ2-5|TRBV28|TRBD1|-
TGTGCCAGCAGCAGGGACAGGGTGGGAGAGACCCAGTACTTC
CASSRDRVGETQYF
>TRBJ2-7|TRBV5-4|TRBD1|few
TGTGCCAGCAGGAAGACAGGGGCCTACGAGCAGTACTTC
CASRKTGAYEQYF
>TRBJ2-7|TRBV5-1|-|-
TGCGCCAGCAGCTTGGGTCAGGCCTCCTACGAGCAGTACTTC
CASSLGQASYEQYF
>TRBJ2-5|TRBV5-1|-|-
TGCGCCAGCAGCTTGTTCCCCGGGGCGGGAGAGACCCAGTACTTC
CASSLFPGAGETQYF
>TRBJ2-7|TRBV7-9|-|-
TGTGCCAGCAGCTTACAGGGCCCACACTACGAGCAGTACTTC
CASSLQGPHYEQYF
>TRBJ1-1|TRBV5-1|TRBD1|-
TGCGCCAGCACCCTGAGGGGACAGGGAATACTGTTCACTGAAGCTTTCTTT
CASTLRGQGILFTEAFF
>TRBJ1-6|TRBV15|-|-
TGTGCCACCAGCGGGAGGGGCGGGGCAGCTAATTCACCCCTCCACTTT
CATSGRGGAANSPLHF
>TRBJ2-3|TRBV6-4|-|-
TGTGCCAGCAGTGACGACAGGATGGATACGCAGTATTTT
CASSDDRMDTQYF
>TRBJ1-4|TRBV29-1|-|-
TGCAGCGTTGAAGCCGGGGACCCCTTTAATGAAAAACTGTTTTTT
CSVEAGDPFNEKLFF
>TRBJ2-1|TRBV27|-|few
TGTGCCAGCAGACTCAAAGGTACCCATGAGCAGTTCTTC
CASRLKGTHEQFF
>TRBJ1-2|TRBV30|-|once
TGTGCCTGGAGTGCCCTGACAGTAAACTATGGCTACACCTTC
CAWSALTVNYGYTF